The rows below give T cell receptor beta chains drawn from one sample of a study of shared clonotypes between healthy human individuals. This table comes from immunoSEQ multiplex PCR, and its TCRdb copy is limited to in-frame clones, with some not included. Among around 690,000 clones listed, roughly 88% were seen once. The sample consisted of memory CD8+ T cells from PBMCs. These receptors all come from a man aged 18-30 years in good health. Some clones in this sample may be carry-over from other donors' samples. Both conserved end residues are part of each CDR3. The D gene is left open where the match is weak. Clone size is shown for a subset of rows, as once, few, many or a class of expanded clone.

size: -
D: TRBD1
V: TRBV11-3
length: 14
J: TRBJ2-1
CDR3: CASSFRDSGNEQFF
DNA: TGTGCCAGCAGCTTTCGGGACAGTGGTAATGAGCAGTTCTTC

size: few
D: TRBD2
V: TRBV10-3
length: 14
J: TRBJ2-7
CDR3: CAISDFSGRYEQYF
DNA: TGTGCCATCAGTGATTTTAGCGGGAGGTACGAGCAGTACTTC

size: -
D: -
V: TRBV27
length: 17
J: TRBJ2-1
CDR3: CASSLYWGVSSYNEQFF
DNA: TGTGCCAGCAGTTTATACTGGGGAGTGAGCTCCTACAATGAGCAGTTCTTC

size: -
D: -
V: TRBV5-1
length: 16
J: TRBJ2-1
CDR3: CASSLERRGTYNEQFF
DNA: TGCGCCAGCAGCTTGGAGAGGCGGGGTACCTACAATGAGCAGTTCTTC

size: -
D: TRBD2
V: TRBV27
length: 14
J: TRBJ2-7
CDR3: CASSWTGGSYEQYF
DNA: TGTGCCAGCAGTTGGACGGGGGGGTCCTACGAGCAGTACTTC

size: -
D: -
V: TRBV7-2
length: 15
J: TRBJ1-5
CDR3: CASSSRSNSNQPQHF
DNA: TGTGCCAGCAGCTCCCGCTCGAACAGCAATCAGCCCCAGCATTTT

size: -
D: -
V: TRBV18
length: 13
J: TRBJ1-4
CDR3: CASSPPGNEKLFF
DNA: TGTGCCAGCTCACCGCCTGGGAATGAAAAACTGTTTTTT

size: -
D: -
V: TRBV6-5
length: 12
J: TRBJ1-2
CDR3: CASSPDLYGYTF
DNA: TGTGCCAGCAGTCCAGACCTCTATGGCTACACCTTC

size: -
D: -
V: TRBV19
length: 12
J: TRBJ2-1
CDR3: CASGTGYNEQFF
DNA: TGTGCCAGTGGGACGGGTTACAATGAGCAGTTCTTC

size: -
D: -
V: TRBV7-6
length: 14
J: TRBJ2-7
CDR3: CASSLMPEAYEQYF
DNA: TGTGCCAGCAGCTTAATGCCTGAAGCCTACGAGCAGTACTTC

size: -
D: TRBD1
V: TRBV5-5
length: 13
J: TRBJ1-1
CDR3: CASSIQGAPEAFF
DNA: TGTGCCAGCAGTATACAGGGGGCGCCGGAAGCTTTCTTT

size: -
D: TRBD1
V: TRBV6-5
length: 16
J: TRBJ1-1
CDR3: CASSYNWDRRNTEAFF
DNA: TGTGCCAGCAGTTACAATTGGGACAGGCGGAACACTGAAGCTTTCTTT

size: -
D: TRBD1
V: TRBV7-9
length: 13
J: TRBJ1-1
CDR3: CASSNRGSDEAFF
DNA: TGTGCCAGCAGCAACAGGGGGTCTGATGAAGCTTTCTTT

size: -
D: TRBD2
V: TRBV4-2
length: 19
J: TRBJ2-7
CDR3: CASSQDLSGTSGVSYEQYF
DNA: TGTGCCAGCAGCCAAGATCTATCGGGGACTAGCGGGGTCTCCTACGAGCAGTACTTC

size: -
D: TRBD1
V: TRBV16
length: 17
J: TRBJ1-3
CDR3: CASSPPGQGYSGNTIYF
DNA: TGTGCCAGCAGCCCTCCGGGACAGGGATACTCTGGAAACACCATATATTTT

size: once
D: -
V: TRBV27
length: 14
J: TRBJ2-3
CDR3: CASRKGFSTDTQYF
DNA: TGTGCCAGCAGGAAAGGGTTTAGCACAGATACGCAGTATTTT

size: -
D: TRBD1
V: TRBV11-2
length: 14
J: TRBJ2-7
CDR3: CASSPGTGDYEQYF
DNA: TGTGCCAGCAGCCCCGGGACAGGGGACTACGAGCAGTACTTC

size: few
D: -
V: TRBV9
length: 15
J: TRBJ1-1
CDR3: CASSVGVGWGTEAFF
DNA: TGTGCCAGCAGCGTAGGGGTGGGGTGGGGCACTGAAGCTTTCTTT

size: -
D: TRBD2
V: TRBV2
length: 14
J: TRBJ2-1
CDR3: CASIGREGNNEQFF
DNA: TGTGCCAGCATCGGCCGGGAGGGAAACAATGAGCAGTTCTTC

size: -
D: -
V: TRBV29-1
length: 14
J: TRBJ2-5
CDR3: CSVYIMGFGETQYF
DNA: TGCAGCGTTTACATAATGGGTTTCGGAGAGACCCAGTACTTC

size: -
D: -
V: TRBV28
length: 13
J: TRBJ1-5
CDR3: CASSWAGNQPQHF
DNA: TGTGCCAGCAGTTGGGCGGGCAATCAGCCCCAGCATTTT

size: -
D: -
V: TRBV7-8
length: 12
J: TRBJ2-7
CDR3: CASSETGYEQYF
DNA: TGTGCCAGCAGCGAGACTGGCTACGAGCAGTACTTC

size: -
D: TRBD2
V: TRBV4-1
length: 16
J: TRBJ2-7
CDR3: CASSHATSGGTYEQYF
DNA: TGCGCCAGCAGCCATGCGACTAGCGGGGGAACCTACGAGCAGTACTTC

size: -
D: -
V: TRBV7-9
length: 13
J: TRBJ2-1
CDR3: CASSPRGYNEQFF
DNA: TGTGCCAGCAGCCCAAGGGGCTACAATGAGCAGTTCTTC

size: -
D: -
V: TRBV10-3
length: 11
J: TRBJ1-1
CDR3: CAISVEGSAFF
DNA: TGTGCCATCAGTGTAGAGGGCTCGGCTTTCTTT